This TCR beta chain is from a study of blood T cells in healthy people across ages. Each donor gave roughly 9.2 milliliters of peripheral blood. Study-level results: Per-million-T-cell TCR beta diversity fell roughly linearly with age.

There are a few counts of this clonotype. Its antigen is still unknown. V was clipped by 5 bases and J by 2 bases, with 9 bases between them. Germline V gives CDR1 SGHTA, CDR2 FQGTGA. The CDR3 runs 13 residues. PCR was performed a second time for about 6 to 12 cycles using a sample-barcoded 5' primer and a J-beta primer mix. TCRdb passed the 5' RACE reads through MiXCR, listing each CDR3 protein once. The profile shows a few hundred thousand distinct CDR3 sequences, about 28% of them singletons. The sample was also linked to a second study, of T cells of mothers and their children.

Material for sequencing was blood. The chain carries TRBV7-3 and TRBJ2-5; TRBD2 might be the D (6 bases). The sequence came from a boy aged 2 to 10 in good health. The CDR3 nucleotides read TGTGCCAGCAGCCAGACTAGGCAAGAGACCCAGTACTTC. Its protein is CASSQTRQETQYF. The full variable domain, rest sourced from reference TRBV7-3 and TRBJ2-5, is GAGVSQTPSNKVTEKGKYVELRCDPISGHTALYWYRQSLGQGPEFLIYFQGTGAADDSGLPNDRFFAVRPEGSVSTLKIQRTERGDSAVYLCASSQTRQETQYFGPGTRLLVL.